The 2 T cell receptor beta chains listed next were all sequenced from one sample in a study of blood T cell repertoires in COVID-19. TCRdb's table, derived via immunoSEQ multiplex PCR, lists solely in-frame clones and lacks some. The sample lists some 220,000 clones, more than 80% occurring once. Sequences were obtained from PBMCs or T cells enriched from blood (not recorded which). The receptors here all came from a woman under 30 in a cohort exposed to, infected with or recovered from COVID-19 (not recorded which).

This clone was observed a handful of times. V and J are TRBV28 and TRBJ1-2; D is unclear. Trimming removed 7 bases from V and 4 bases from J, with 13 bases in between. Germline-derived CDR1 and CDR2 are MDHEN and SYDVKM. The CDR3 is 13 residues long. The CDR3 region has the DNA TGTGCCAGCACCCCTCGCAGATTCTATGGCTACACCTTC. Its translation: CASTPRRFYGYTF.

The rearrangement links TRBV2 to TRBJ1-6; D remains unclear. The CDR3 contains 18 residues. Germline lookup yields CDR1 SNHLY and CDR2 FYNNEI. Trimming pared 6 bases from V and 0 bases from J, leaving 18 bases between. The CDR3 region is CASRNILDGSSYNSPLHF. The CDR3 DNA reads TGTGCCAGCAGGAACATTCTGGACGGGAGCTCCTATAATTCACCCCTCCACTTT. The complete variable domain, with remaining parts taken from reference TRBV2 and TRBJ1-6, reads EPEVTQTPSHQVTQMGQEVILRCVPISNHLYFYWYRQILGQKVEFLVSFYNNEISEKSEIFDDQFSVERPDGSNFTLKIRSTKLEDSAMYFCASRNILDGSSYNSPLHFGNGTRLTVT.